This TCR beta chain was obtained from a study of cytomegalovirus exposure and HLA in healthy donors. On the study more broadly: Earlier findings included 90 million to 120 million unique TCR beta sequences obtained from 150 million to 200 million T cells. Notes on the study in general: Most CMV-associated TCR beta chains appeared HLA-restricted in a later analysis. In a later analysis, a genetic analysis reported fewer productive-TCR N-insertions in an Asian-associated ancestry cluster than the cohort average. Indistinguishability led to the exclusion of some V segments, TRBV6-2 and TRBV6-3 included.

Only a few counts were recorded for this clone. Antigen: not known. Researchers ran the PCR with 60 Vbeta and 13 Jbeta primers. Libraries were prepared by immunoSEQ multiplex PCR; TCRdb keeps only in-frame clonotypes and omits some of them. The profile shows around 160,000 clones, around 80% of them singletons. V lost 5 bases, J lost 0 bases, and 16 bases lay in between. Germline-derived CDR1 and CDR2 are MNHNY and SVGAGI (reference sequence). The CDR3 sequence is 16 residues long. The sequencing sample was made of PBMCs. The source of this sequence is a woman aged 40 to 50 in good health and CMV-seronegative. The chain joins TRBV6-6 to TRBJ2-5, with D perhaps matching TRBD1 (6 bases). CDR3 sequence reads: CASSPWTEMYQETQYF. The CDR3 bases are TGTGCCAGCAGTCCGTGGACAGAAATGTACCAAGAGACCCAGTACTTC.